The 6 T cell receptor beta chains given below trace back to one sample, sequenced in a study of technical replicates of blood from a few donors. Clones were read by immunoSEQ multiplex PCR, and TCRdb kept only the in-frame ones, dropping some. Among tens of thousands of clones, over 95% were seen once, and the ten largest hold 0.24%. Sequenced material: T cells isolated from PBMCs. Receptor source: a human donor in good health.

This clone has only one observation. The genes are TRBV6-1 and TRBJ2-2, with TRBD1 identical over 9 bases. Per the germline V gene, CDR1 is MNHNS and CDR2 is SASEGT. J lost 6 bases, V lost 1 base, and 6 bases had no gene match. CDR3 length: 16 residues. The chain's CDR3 is CASSEGQGVGSGELFF. The DNA for the CDR3 is TGTGCCAGCAGTGAAGGACAGGGGGTAGGGTCCGGGGAGCTGTTTTTT.

The chain combines TRBV5-1 with TRBJ2-2, with TRBD2 identical over 8 bases. V lost 2 bases to trimming and J lost 3 bases; unmatched junction nucleotides: 3. Germline V CDR1 and CDR2: SGHRS, YFSETQ. This CDR3 is 15 amino acids long. CDR3 nucleotide sequence: TGCGCCAGCAGCTTAGGGACTAGTTACACCGGGGAGCTGTTTTTT. It encodes CASSLGTSYTGELFF.

The genes are TRBV9 and TRBJ2-5; 9 bases agree with TRBD1. Germline V gene data show CDR1 as SGDLS and CDR2 as YYNGEE. The CDR3 covers 16 residues. V shed 2 bases and J 4 bases; nucleotides not matched to a gene: 9. CDR3 DNA: TGTGCCAGCAGCGTCGACAGGGGGAATAAGGGAGAGACCCAGTACTTC. This translates into CASSVDRGNKGETQYF. The variable domain in full, completed from reference TRBV9 and TRBJ2-5, reads DSGVTQTPKHLITATGQRVTLRCSPRSGDLSVYWYQQSLDQGLQFLIQYYNGEERAKGNILERFSAQQFPDLHSELNLSSLELGDSALYFCASSVDRGNKGETQYFGPGTRLLVL.

The CDR3 sequence is CASSPRKAGGGTDTQYF. The CDR3 DNA is TGCGCCAGCAGCCCGAGGAAAGCGGGAGGTGGGACAGATACGCAGTATTTT. The chain employs TRBV5-1 and TRBJ2-3, with 9 positions matching TRBD2. The CDR3 is 17 residues long. The germline CDR1 and CDR2 sequences are SGHRS and YFSETQ. V dropped 4 bases and J dropped 3; count of bases not matched to a gene: 12.

The chain couples TRBV5-1 to TRBJ2-6; 7 bases line up with TRBD2. Germline V gene data show CDR1 as SGHRS and CDR2 as YFSETQ. Unmatched junction bases numbered 4, after V lost 7 bases and J lost 0 bases. This CDR3 comprises 15 residues. CDR3 nucleotide sequence: TGCGCCAGCGCGGGGGTTAGCTCTGGGGCCAACGTCCTGACTTTC. As protein: CASAGVSSGANVLTF.

This sequence joins TRBV5-1 and TRBJ2-3, with a possible D match to TRBD2 (6 bases). The CDR3 consists of 15 residues. V was cut by 2 bases and J by 9 bases, with 19 bases left in between. Germline loops: CDR1 SGHRS, CDR2 YFSETQ. The CDR3 coding sequence is TGCGCCAGCAGCTTTGGGGGGAAGCCTGCGCGGACGCAGTATTTT. This translates into CASSFGGKPARTQYF.